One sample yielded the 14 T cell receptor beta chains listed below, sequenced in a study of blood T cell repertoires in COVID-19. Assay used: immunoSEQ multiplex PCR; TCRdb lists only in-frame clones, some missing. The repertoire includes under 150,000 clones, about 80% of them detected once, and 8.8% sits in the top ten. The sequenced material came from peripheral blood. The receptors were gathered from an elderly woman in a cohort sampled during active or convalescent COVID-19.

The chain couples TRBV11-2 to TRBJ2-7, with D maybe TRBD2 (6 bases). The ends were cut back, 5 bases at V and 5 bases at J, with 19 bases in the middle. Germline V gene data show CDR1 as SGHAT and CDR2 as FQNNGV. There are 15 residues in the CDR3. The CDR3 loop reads CASSLRGGDIDEQYF. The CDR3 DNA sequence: TGTGCCAGCAGCCTACGTGGCGGGGATATCGACGAGCAGTACTTC.

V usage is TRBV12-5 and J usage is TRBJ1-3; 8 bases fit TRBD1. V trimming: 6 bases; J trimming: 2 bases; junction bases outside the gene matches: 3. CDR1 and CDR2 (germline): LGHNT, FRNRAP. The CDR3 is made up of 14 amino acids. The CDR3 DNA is TGTGCTAGTGGGGTGACAGGGGCTGGAAACACCATATATTTT. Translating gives CASGVTGAGNTIYF.

The CDR3 DNA reads as TGCGCCAGCAACAGCGGGGGGGCCTTAGAGACCCAGTACTTC. Translated: CASNSGGALETQYF. This chain links TRBV5-1 with TRBJ2-5; 10 bases are a match to TRBD2. J was trimmed by 4 bases and V by 6 bases; bases with no gene match: 6. Per the germline V gene, CDR1 is SGHRS and CDR2 is YFSETQ. This CDR3 is 14 amino acids long.

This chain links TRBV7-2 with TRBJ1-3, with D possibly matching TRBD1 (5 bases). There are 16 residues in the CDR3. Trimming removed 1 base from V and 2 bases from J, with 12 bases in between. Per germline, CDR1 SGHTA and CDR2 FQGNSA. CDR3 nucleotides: TGTGCCAGCAGCTTAGATGGGGCAGGGACTGGAAACACCATATATTTT. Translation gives CASSLDGAGTGNTIYF.

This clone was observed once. The CDR3 loop is CASSSPGQGRETQYF. The CDR3 DNA reads TGTGCCAGCAGCTCCCCCGGGCAGGGAAGAGAGACCCAGTACTTC. The V and J genes are TRBV5-4 and TRBJ2-5; a possible D gene is TRBD1 (5 bases). Germline V gene data show CDR1 as SGHNT and CDR2 as YYREEE (reference sequence). Deletions cut 3 bases from V and 4 bases from J, with 16 bases between. The CDR3 is 15 residues long.

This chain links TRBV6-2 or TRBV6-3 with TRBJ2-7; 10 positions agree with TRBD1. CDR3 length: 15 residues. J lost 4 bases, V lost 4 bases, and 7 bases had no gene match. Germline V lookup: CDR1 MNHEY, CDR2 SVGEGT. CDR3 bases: TGTGCCAGCAGTTTTGCGGACAGGGGGGGTTACGAGCAGTACGTC. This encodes CASSFADRGGYEQYV.

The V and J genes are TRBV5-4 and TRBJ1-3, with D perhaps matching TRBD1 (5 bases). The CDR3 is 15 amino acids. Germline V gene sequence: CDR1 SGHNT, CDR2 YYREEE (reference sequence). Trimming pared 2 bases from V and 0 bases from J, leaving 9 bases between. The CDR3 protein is CASSLSGGSGNTIYF. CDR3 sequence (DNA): TGTGCCAGCAGCTTATCGGGGGGCTCTGGAAACACCATATATTTT.

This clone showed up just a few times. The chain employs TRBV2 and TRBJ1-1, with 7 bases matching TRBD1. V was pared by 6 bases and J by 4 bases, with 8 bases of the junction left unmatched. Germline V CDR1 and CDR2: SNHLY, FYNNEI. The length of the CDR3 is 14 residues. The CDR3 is CASRITGEITEAFF. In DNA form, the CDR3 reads TGTGCCAGCAGGATTACAGGGGAAATCACTGAAGCTTTCTTT. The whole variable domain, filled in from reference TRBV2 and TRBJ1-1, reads EPEVTQTPSHQVTQMGQEVILRCVPISNHLYFYWYRQILGQKVEFLVSFYNNEISEKSEIFDDQFSVERPDGSNFTLKIRSTKLEDSAMYFCASRITGEITEAFFGQGTRLTVV.

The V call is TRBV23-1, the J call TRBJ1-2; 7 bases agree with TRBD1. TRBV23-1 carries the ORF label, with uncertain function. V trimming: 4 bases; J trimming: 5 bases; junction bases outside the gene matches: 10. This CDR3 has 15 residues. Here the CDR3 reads CASSPVSDRQYGYTF. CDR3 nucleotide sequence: TGCGCCAGCAGTCCCGTCTCGGACAGGCAGTATGGCTACACCTTC.

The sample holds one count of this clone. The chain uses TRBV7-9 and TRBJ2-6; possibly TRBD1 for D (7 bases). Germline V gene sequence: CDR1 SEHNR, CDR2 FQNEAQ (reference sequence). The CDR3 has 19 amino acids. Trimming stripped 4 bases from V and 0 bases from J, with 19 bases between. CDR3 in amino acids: CASSSFGGDRRSGANVLTF. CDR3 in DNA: TGTGCCAGCAGCTCCTTTGGCGGGGACAGACGCTCTGGGGCCAACGTCCTGACTTTC.

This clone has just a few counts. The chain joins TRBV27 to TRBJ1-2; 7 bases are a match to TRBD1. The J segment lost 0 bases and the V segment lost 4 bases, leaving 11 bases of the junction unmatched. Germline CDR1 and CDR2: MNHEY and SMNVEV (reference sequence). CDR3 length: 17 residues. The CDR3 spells CASSSQTGLVTNYGYTF. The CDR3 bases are TGTGCCAGCAGTTCCCAGACAGGGTTGGTCACTAACTATGGCTACACCTTC.

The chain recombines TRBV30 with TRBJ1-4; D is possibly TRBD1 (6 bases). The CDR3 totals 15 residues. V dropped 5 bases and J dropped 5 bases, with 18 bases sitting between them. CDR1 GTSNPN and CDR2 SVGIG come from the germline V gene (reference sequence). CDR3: CAWGGRRGPNEKLFF. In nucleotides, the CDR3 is TGTGCCTGGGGGGGAAGGCGGGGGCCGAATGAAAAACTGTTTTTT.

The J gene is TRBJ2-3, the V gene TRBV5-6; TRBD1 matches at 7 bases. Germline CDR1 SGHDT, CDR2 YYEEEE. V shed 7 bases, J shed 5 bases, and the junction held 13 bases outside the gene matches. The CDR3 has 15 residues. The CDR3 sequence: CASDRLDREGDTQYF. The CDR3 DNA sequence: TGTGCCAGCGACCGCCTAGACAGGGAAGGAGATACGCAGTATTTT.

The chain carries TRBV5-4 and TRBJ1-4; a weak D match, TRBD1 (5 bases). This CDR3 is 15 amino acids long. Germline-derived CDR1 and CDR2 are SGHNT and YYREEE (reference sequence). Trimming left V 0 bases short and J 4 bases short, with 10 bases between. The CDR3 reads CASSLGAGGNEKLFF. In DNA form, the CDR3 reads TGTGCCAGCAGCTTGGGGGCCGGGGGTAATGAAAAACTGTTTTTT.